Listed here are 11 T cell receptor beta chains from one sample, sequenced in a study of T cells after yellow fever vaccination. TCRdb independently ran MiXCR on the 5' RACE reads; one entry per CDR3 protein. The sample records 500,000 to 650,000 distinct CDR3 sequences, approximately 13% being singletons. The sequencing here drew on PBMCs, taken on the day of the yellow fever booster vaccination. These receptors came from a man aged 25 to 45 who received the YFV17D yellow fever vaccine.

This clonotype was seen a few times. J is TRBJ2-5 and V is TRBV28, with D unclear. Deletions cut 3 bases from V and 5 bases from J, with 10 bases between. Germline V gene sequence: CDR1 MDHEN, CDR2 SYDVKM. The CDR3 has 13 amino acids. The CDR3 loop is CASSFVSLETQYF. CDR3 bases: TGTGCCAGCAGTTTCGTCTCCCTGGAGACCCAGTACTTC. Drawing the rest from reference TRBV28 and TRBJ2-5, the complete variable domain is DVKVTQSSRYLVKRTGEKVFLECVQDMDHENMFWYRQDPGLGLRLIYFSYDVKMKEKGDIPEGYSVSREKKERFSLILESASTNQTSMYLCASSFVSLETQYFGPGTRLLVL.

This clonotype was seen repeatedly, ten times or more. V and J are TRBV5-1 and TRBJ2-7; the match to TRBD1 covers 7 bases. Per germline, CDR1 SGHRS and CDR2 YFSETQ. V lost 2 bases to trimming and J lost 7 bases; unmatched junction nucleotides: 12. This CDR3 region has 15 residues. CDR3 protein: CASSFWDSVLAEQYF. The CDR3 DNA reads as TGCGCCAGCAGCTTTTGGGACAGCGTACTCGCGGAGCAGTACTTC. Full variable domain (outside the CDR3, taken from reference TRBV5-1 and TRBJ2-7): KAGVTQTPRYLIKTRGQQVTLSCSPISGHRSVSWYQQTPGQGLQFLFEYFSETQRNKGNFPGRFSGRQFSNSRSEMNVSTLELGDSALYLCASSFWDSVLAEQYFGPGTRLTVT.

This clonotype was counted a few times. This chain connects TRBV12-3 or TRBV12-4 to TRBJ1-2; 11 positions agree with TRBD1. V lost 4 bases and J lost 4; bases outside the gene matches: 11. The CDR3 totals 17 residues. CDR3 loop: CASSSRTGGGLGYGYTF. The CDR3 coding sequence is TGTGCCAGCAGTTCCAGGACAGGGGGCGGGTTGGGCTATGGCTACACCTTC.

This clonotype showed up many times. The chain is built from TRBV20-1 and TRBJ2-7, with D perhaps given as TRBD1 or TRBD2 (6 bases each). V shed 4 bases and J shed 7 bases, with 17 bases lying between them. This CDR3 contains 13 residues. In germline, CDR1 is DFQATT, CDR2 SNEGSKA (reference sequence). The CDR3 nucleotides are TGCAGTGCTACAAGGCCGGGGGCGGTGGAGCAGTACTTC. Its translation: CSATRPGAVEQYF.

The chain links TRBV15 to TRBJ2-3; 8 nucleotides match TRBD1. The CDR3 loop spans 15 amino acids. CDR1 LNHNV and CDR2 YYDKDF come from the germline V gene (reference sequence). V lost 1 base, J lost 3 bases, and 3 bases stayed unmatched. The CDR3 loop reads CATSRGQGSTDTQYF. The CDR3 DNA is TGTGCCACCAGCAGAGGACAGGGGTCGACAGATACGCAGTATTTT.

The chain is built from TRBV5-4 and TRBJ2-3; D uncertain. The germline V and J ends were trimmed by 7 bases and 5 bases, with 14 bases remaining between them. The CDR3 is 13 amino acids. Looked up from germline, CDR1 is SGHNT and CDR2 is YYREEE (reference sequence). CDR3 sequence (DNA): TGTGCCAGCTCGAGGCCCGACATAGATACGCAGTATTTT. Translation gives CASSRPDIDTQYF.

The genes are TRBV27 and TRBJ2-7, with TRBD1 as a possible D gene (6 bases). V lost 3 bases and J lost 4, with 10 bases in between. CDR1 is MNHEY, CDR2 SMNVEV, per germline (reference sequence). The CDR3 spans 13 residues. The chain's CDR3 is CASSFLTGYEQYF. Here the CDR3 DNA reads TGTGCCAGCAGTTTTTTGACAGGTTACGAGCAGTACTTC.

This rearrangement joins TRBV7-2 to TRBJ1-6; D ambiguous. Trimming removed 8 bases at V and 0 bases at J, with 11 bases between. The CDR3 totals 15 residues. Germline V gene sequence: CDR1 SGHTA, CDR2 FQGNSA. CDR3 residues: CASVRSSSYNSPLHF. CDR3 nucleotide sequence: TGTGCCAGCGTGAGGTCGAGCTCCTATAATTCACCCCTCCACTTT. Full variable domain (outside the CDR3, taken from reference TRBV7-2 and TRBJ1-6): GAGVSQSPSNKVTEKGKDVELRCDPISGHTALYWYRQSLGQGLEFLIYFQGNSAPDKSGLPSDRFSAERTGGSVSTLTIQRTQQEDSAVYLCASVRSSSYNSPLHFGNGTRLTVT.

In its sample, this clonotype was seen a few times. As DNA, the CDR3 is TGTGCCGCCCTACAGGGAGGGAAAACTGAAGCTTTCTTT. Protein sequence: CAALQGGKTEAFF. The V and J genes are TRBV2 and TRBJ1-1; tentatively, D is TRBD1 (6 bases). This CDR3 contains 13 residues. Germline values: CDR1 SNHLY, CDR2 FYNNEI. The ends were cut back, 11 bases at V and 5 bases at J, with 18 bases in the middle.

This clonotype has only a few counts. The chain recombines TRBV5-5 with TRBJ2-5, with 12 bases aligning to TRBD2. V shed 3 bases, J shed 2 bases, and the junction held 2 bases outside the gene matches. The CDR3 length is 15 residues. Germline V gene sequence: CDR1 SGHKS, CDR2 YYEKEE (reference sequence). The CDR3 DNA reads as TGTGCCAGCAGCTGGACTAGCGGGACTCAAGAGACCCAGTACTTC. Translated, it gives CASSWTSGTQETQYF. Using reference TRBV5-5 and TRBJ2-5 for the parts outside the CDR3, the full variable domain is DAGVTQSPTHLIKTRGQQVTLRCSPISGHKSVSWYQQVLGQGPQFIFQYYEKEERGRGNFPDRFSARQFPNYSSELNVNALLLGDSALYLCASSWTSGTQETQYFGPGTRLLVL.

This clonotype has just a few counts. This chain links TRBV29-1 with TRBJ2-3; 11 bases are shared with TRBD2. V gave up 4 bases and J gave up 4 bases; unmatched junction bases: 4. CDR1 SQVTM and CDR2 ANQGSEA come from the germline V gene. This CDR3 spans 14 amino acids. The CDR3 sequence: CSVVLAGVPDTQYF. CDR3 nucleotide sequence: TGCAGCGTTGTACTAGCGGGAGTTCCAGATACGCAGTATTTT.